The rows below give T cell receptor beta chains drawn from one sample of a study of blood T cells in healthy people across ages. TCRdb reprocessed the 5' RACE reads via MiXCR and lists one record per CDR3 protein. The profile covers 1.5 million to 2 million distinct CDR3 sequences, with under 30% appearing a single time and approximately 7.7% taken by the ten largest. The source material was blood. The source is a woman aged 25 to 39 in good health. Both conserved end residues are part of each CDR3. Fields, in order: V gene, D gene, J gene, clone size, CDR3 protein, CDR3 DNA. A D gene is named only where the DNA matches it firmly. Part of the rows lack a size; the others show once, few, many or a class for expanded clones.

TRBV20-1	.	TRBJ2-7	few	CSASSAGFGRGSEQYF	TGCAGTGCTTCGAGCGCAGGGTTCGGCCGAGGGAGCGAGCAGTACTTC
TRBV29-1	.	TRBJ2-2	.	CSVSGSRNTGELFF	TGCAGCGTCTCAGGCTCCCGGAACACCGGGGAGCTGTTTTTT
TRBV28	.	TRBJ2-5	.	CASSPRAGLETQYF	TGTGCCAGCAGTCCTCGGGCAGGGCTAGAGACCCAATACTTC
TRBV4-1	.	TRBJ2-5	few	CASSHSANNQETQYF	TGCGCCAGCAGCCACAGCGCTAACAACCAAGAGACCCAGTACTTC
TRBV6-2/TRBV6-3	.	TRBJ1-1	few	CASTVGAEAFF	TGTGCCAGCACGGTCGGCGCTGAAGCTTTCTTT
TRBV29-1	.	TRBJ2-1	many	CSVVGGGAFEQFF	TGCAGCGTTGTAGGGGGGGGGGCCTTTGAGCAGTTCTTC
TRBV6-1	.	TRBJ2-7	.	CASSEHGGSYNEQYF	TGTGCCAGCAGTGAACATGGCGGCTCCTACAATGAGCAGTACTTC
TRBV24-1	.	TRBJ2-1	many	CATSDLRQGYNEQFF	TGTGCCACCAGTGATTTGAGGCAGGGCTACAATGAGCAGTTCTTC
TRBV6-2/TRBV6-3	.	TRBJ2-1	.	CASSRLVEQFF	TGTGCCAGCAGCCGACTAGTCGAACAGTTCTTC
TRBV20-1	.	TRBJ1-5	.	CSARANEGLYSNQPQHF	TGCAGTGCTAGAGCAAATGAAGGGCTCTATAGCAATCAGCCCCAGCATTTT
TRBV7-9	TRBD2	TRBJ2-1	.	CASSQMGLAGWNEQFF	TGTGCCAGCAGCCAGATGGGACTAGCGGGATGGAATGAGCAGTTCTTC
TRBV7-2	TRBD2	TRBJ2-1	.	CASSLVVTSGSDGQFF	TGTGCCAGCAGCTTAGTTGTTACTAGCGGGAGCGATGGGCAGTTCTTC
TRBV20-1	TRBD2	TRBJ2-3	few	CSARDSGLAGGSSTDTQYF	TGCAGTGCTAGAGACTCCGGACTAGCGGGAGGTAGTAGCACAGATACGCAGTATTTT
TRBV9	.	TRBJ2-4	many	CASSVVPGAKNIQYF	TGTGCCAGCAGCGTAGTCCCCGGAGCCAAAAACATTCAGTACTTC
TRBV20-1	TRBD2	TRBJ2-1	many	CSATPLAGAYNEQFF	TGCAGTGCAACACCTCTAGCGGGAGCTTACAATGAGCAGTTCTTC
TRBV4-1	.	TRBJ1-5	few	CASSQDQGPAIIGPQHF	TGCGCCAGCAGCCAAGATCAGGGACCGGCGATCATCGGTCCCCAGCATTTT
TRBV28	.	TRBJ1-2	.	CASIPLQSGGYGYTF	TGTGCCAGCATTCCCCTACAGTCAGGCGGCTATGGCTACACCTTC
TRBV7-2	.	TRBJ2-7	.	CASSEMGGRPEQYF	TGTGCCAGCAGCGAGATGGGGGGGCGCCCCGAGCAGTACTTC
TRBV20-1	.	TRBJ1-1	few	CSANFPNTEAFF	TGCAGTGCTAACTTTCCTAACACTGAAGCTTTCTTT
TRBV7-9	TRBD1	TRBJ2-7	.	CASSAPGQGPLEQYF	TGTGCCAGCAGCGCGCCGGGACAGGGGCCGCTCGAGCAGTACTTC
TRBV2	.	TRBJ2-5	.	CASSEASKTQYF	TGTGCCAGCAGTGAAGCGTCGAAGACCCAGTACTTC
TRBV7-6	.	TRBJ2-7	many	CASILARITSSHEQYF	TGTGCCAGCATCTTAGCCCGAATTACTAGCTCCCACGAGCAGTACTTC
TRBV5-1	.	TRBJ2-1	many	CASSLVRVHEQFF	TGCGCCAGCAGCTTGGTTAGGGTTCATGAGCAGTTCTTC
TRBV20-1	.	TRBJ2-1	.	CSARKSEQFF	TGCAGTGCTAGAAAGAGTGAGCAGTTCTTC
TRBV12-3/TRBV12-4	TRBD1	TRBJ1-5	.	CASSDREGVQPQHF	TGTGCCAGCAGCGACAGGGAAGGGGTTCAGCCCCAGCATTTT
TRBV12-3/TRBV12-4	TRBD2	TRBJ2-2	.	CASITPSGSRAGELFF	TGTGCCAGCATTACCCCTAGCGGGAGTAGAGCCGGGGAGCTGTTTTTT
TRBV20-1	TRBD2	TRBJ2-7	many	CSARKASGYEQYF	TGCAGTGCTAGGAAGGCTAGCGGATACGAGCAGTACTTC
TRBV20-1	TRBD1	TRBJ2-3	.	CSARRGPSTDTRYF	TGCAGTGCTAGAAGGGGGCCAAGCACAGATACGCGGTATTTT
TRBV6-5	.	TRBJ2-3	.	CASSYRDGPDTQYF	TGTGCCAGCAGTTACCGGGACGGTCCAGATACGCAGTATTTT
TRBV2	.	TRBJ2-3	.	CARSEARGPSQYF	TGTGCCCGCAGTGAAGCGCGGGGTCCATCGCAGTATTTT
TRBV5-1	.	TRBJ1-5	few	CASSLERGASNQPQHF	TGCGCCAGCAGCTTGGAGCGGGGGGCAAGCAATCAGCCCCAGCATTTT
TRBV7-2	.	TRBJ1-1	.	CASSSSYRNRAFF	TGTGCCAGCAGCTCATCCTACAGGAATAGGGCTTTCTTT
TRBV7-2	.	TRBJ2-7	few	CASSLMGELYEQYF	TGTGCCAGCAGCTTAATGGGGGAGCTTTACGAGCAGTACTTC